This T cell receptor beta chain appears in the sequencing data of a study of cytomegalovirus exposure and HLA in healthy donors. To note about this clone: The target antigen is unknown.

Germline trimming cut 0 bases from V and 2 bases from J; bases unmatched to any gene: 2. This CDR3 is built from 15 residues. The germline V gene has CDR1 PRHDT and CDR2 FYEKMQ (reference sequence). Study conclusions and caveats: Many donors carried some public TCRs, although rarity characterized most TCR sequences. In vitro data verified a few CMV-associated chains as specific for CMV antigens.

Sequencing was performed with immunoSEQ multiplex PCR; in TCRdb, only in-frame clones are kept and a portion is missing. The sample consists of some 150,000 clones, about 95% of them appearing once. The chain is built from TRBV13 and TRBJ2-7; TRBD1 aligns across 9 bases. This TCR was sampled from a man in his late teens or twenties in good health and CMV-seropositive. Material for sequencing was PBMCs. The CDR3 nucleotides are TGTGCCAGCAGCTTAGGGGACAGGGGCGCCTACGAGCAGTACTTC. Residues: CASSLGDRGAYEQYF.